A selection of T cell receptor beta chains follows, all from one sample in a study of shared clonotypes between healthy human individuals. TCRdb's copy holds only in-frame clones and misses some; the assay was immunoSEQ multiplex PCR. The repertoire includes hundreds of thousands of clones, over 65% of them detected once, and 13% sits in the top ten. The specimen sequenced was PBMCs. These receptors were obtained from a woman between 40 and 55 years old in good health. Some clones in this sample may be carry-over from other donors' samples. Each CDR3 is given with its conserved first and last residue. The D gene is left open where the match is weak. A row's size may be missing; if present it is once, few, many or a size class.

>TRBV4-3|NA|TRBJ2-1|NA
TGCGCCAGCAGCCAAGATTACACGAGCTCCTACAATGAGCAGTTCTTC
CASSQDYTSSYNEQFF
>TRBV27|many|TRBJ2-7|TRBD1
TGTGCCAGCAGGGACAGGGTCCCCTACGAGCAGTACTTC
CASRDRVPYEQYF
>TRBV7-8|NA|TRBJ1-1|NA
TGTGCCAGCAGCTTAGAAACAGAAGCTTTCTTT
CASSLETEAFF
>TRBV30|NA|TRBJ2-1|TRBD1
TGTGCCTGGAGTCGACAGGGGAGTGTTCCTTCCATTTCCTACAATGAGCAGTTCTTC
CAWSRQGSVPSISYNEQFF
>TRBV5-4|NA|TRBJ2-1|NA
TGTGCCAGCAGCCAAGGGGGACCCGGGTACAATGAGCAGTTCTTC
CASSQGGPGYNEQFF
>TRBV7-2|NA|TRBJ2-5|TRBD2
TGTGCCAGCAGCCAGATAGCGGGAGTGCAAGAGACCCAGTACTTC
CASSQIAGVQETQYF
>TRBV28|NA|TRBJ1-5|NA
TGTGCCAGCAGAAGCGGAGGGAGCAATCAGCCCCAGCATTTT
CASRSGGSNQPQHF
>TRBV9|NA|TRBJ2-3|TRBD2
TGTGCCAGCAGCGTAGTGACTAGCGGGACCGCAGATACGCAGTATTTT
CASSVVTSGTADTQYF
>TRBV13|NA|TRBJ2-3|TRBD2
TGTGCCAGCAGCTTTAGCTTAGAGGCCTTAGCGGGGAGCACAGATACGCAGTATTTT
CASSFSLEALAGSTDTQYF
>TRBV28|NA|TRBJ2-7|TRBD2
TGTGCCAGCGCCGTAGGACTAGCGGGGACCTACGAGCAGTACTTC
CASAVGLAGTYEQYF
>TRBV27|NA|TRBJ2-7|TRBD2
TGTGCCAGCAGACCCAGGCTAGCGGCGTACGAGCAGTACTTC
CASRPRLAAYEQYF
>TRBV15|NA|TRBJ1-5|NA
TGTGCCACCAGCAGACCACCAGGGGAAATCAAGCCCCAGCATTTT
CATSRPPGEIKPQHF
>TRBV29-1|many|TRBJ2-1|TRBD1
TGCAGCGTAGTTGGGACAGGGGAAAGATATGGGCAGTTCTTC
CSVVGTGERYGQFF
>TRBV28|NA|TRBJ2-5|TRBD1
TGTGCCAGCAGTACCCGGGACAGGGCCCAAGAGACCCAGTACTTC
CASSTRDRAQETQYF
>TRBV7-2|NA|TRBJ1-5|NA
TGTGCCAGCAGCCGGGCCTCAGGAGATCAGCCCCAGCATTTT
CASSRASGDQPQHF
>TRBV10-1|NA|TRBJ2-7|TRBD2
TGCGCCAGCGCCCGGGGACTAGCGGGAGGTCGGGGCTACGAGCAGTACTTC
CASARGLAGGRGYEQYF
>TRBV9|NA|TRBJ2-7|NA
TGTGCCAGCAGCGTAGCACCAAACTCCTACGAGCAGTACTTC
CASSVAPNSYEQYF
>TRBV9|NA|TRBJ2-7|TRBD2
TGTGCCAGCAGCCCACCGGGACTAGCGGGGGAGGAGCAGTACTTC
CASSPPGLAGEEQYF
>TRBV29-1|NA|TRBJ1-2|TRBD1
TGCAGCGTTGGGAAACAGGGGGCGGTAGGCTACACCTTC
CSVGKQGAVGYTF
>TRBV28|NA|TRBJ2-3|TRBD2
TGTGCCAGCAGTTTAACAGGGACTAGCGCCACAGATACGCAGTATTTT
CASSLTGTSATDTQYF
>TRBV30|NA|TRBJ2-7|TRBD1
TGTGCCTGGAATACCGGGACAGGGAACTCCTACGAGCAGTACTTC
CAWNTGTGNSYEQYF
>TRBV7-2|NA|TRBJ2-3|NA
TGTGCCAGCAGCTCCCCCCCCGGCCAGGGCACAGATACGCAGTATTTT
CASSSPPGQGTDTQYF
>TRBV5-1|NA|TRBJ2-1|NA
TGCGCCAGCAGCCTCGGGACATACAATGAGCAGTTCTTC
CASSLGTYNEQFF
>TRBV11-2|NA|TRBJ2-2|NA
TGTGCCAGCAGCTTAATAGTGGGAGGTACAATCGGGGAGCTGTTTTTT
CASSLIVGGTIGELFF
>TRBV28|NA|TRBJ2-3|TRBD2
TGTGCCAGCAGTTCCCTAGCGGACGCTGGGGCAGATACGCAGTATTTT
CASSSLADAGADTQYF
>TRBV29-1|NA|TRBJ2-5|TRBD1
TGCAGCGCCCGACGCGGGACAGGTGCCCGGGAGACCCAGTACTTC
CSARRGTGARETQYF
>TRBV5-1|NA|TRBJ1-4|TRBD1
TGCGCCAGCAGCTTGGGAACAGGGGGAGAAAAACTGTTTTTT
CASSLGTGGEKLFF
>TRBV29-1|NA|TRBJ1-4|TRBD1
TGCAGCGTCGGGACAGGACCATCCGAAAAACTGTTTTTT
CSVGTGPSEKLFF
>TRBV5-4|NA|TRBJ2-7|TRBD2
TGTGCCAGCAGCTTGGGGGGAGCGGGAGTCGGGTACGAGCAGTACTTC
CASSLGGAGVGYEQYF
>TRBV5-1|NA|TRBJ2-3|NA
TGCGCCAGCAGCCGAAAAGAAACAGATACGCAGTATTTT
CASSRKETDTQYF
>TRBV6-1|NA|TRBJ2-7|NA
TGTGCCAGCAGCTTTCCAGGGAGGCTCGAGCAGTACTTC
CASSFPGRLEQYF
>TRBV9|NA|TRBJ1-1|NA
TGTGCCAGCAGCGCACATCCCATGAACACTGAAGCTTTCTTT
CASSAHPMNTEAFF
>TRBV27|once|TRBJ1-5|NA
TGTGCCAGCAGTCCCTATAGGGACAACAATCAGCCCCAGCATTTT
CASSPYRDNNQPQHF
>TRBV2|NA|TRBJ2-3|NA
TGTGCCGCGGCGCCATCCACCTCTAGCACAGATACGCAGTATTTT
CAAAPSTSSTDTQYF
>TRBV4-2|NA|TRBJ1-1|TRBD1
TGTGCCAGCAGCCCGTGGACAGGGATTGCGGACACTGAAGCTTTCTTT
CASSPWTGIADTEAFF
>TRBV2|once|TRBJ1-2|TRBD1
TGTGCCAGCAGAGACAGGGGCGGACCCACCTATGGCTACACCTTC
CASRDRGGPTYGYTF
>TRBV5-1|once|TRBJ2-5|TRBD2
TGCGCCAGCAGCTCCTCCCCTCGACTAGCGGTCCAGACCCAGTACTTC
CASSSSPRLAVQTQYF
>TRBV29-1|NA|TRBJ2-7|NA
TGCAGCGTTGAGAACCGTCCCTACGAGCAGTACTTC
CSVENRPYEQYF
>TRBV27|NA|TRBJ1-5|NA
TGTGCCAGCAGTCCCCGGACGTATTATAGCAATCAGCCCCAGCATTTT
CASSPRTYYSNQPQHF
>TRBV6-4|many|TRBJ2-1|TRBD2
TGTGCCAGCAGTGACTCCGGCGGGGGGTCCTACAATGAGCAGTTCTTC
CASSDSGGGSYNEQFF
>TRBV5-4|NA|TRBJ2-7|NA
TGTGCCAGCAGCTTGTCGCTTGGCCACTACGAGCAGTACTTC
CASSLSLGHYEQYF
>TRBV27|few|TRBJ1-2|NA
TGTGCCAGCAGTCCACGACAGACATATGGCTACACCTTC
CASSPRQTYGYTF
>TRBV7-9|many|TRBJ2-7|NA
TGTGCCAGCAGCTTATCCGGGGGCTACGAGCAGTACTTC
CASSLSGGYEQYF
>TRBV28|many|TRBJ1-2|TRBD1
TGTGCCAGCAGGCGAATGGGACAGGGCTCCTCCTATGGCTACACCTTC
CASRRMGQGSSYGYTF
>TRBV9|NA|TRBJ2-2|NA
TGTGCCAGCAGCGTAGGCGGGGAGCTGTTTTTT
CASSVGGELFF